The text below deals with one TCR beta chain. The antigen is unknown. The sample carries other DNA sequences with the same CDR3. The sample belongs to a study of beta chain features in type 1 diabetes. About the study: Healthy donors and patients showed comparable age, gender and cell yields. Broader study findings: For Type 1 diabetes patients, all four CD4+ subsets carried TCRB CDR3s that were moderately but significantly shorter. Type 1 diabetes patients showed fewer insertions and more deletions at VDJ junctions.

Trimming removed 4 bases from V and 4 bases from J; junction bases left unmatched: 7. The V gene's germline CDR1 is SGHRS and CDR2 YFSETQ. This CDR3 spans 14 amino acids. Investigators reverse transcribed all isolated RNA, so they sequenced expressed TCRB transcripts. Roughly 3.6 million reads was the average for naive, central memory and regulatory T cell samples. TCRdb's table, derived via immunoSEQ multiplex PCR, lists solely in-frame clones and lacks some. The sample shows around 340,000 clones, roughly 21% of them seen only once. Sequenced sample: naive CD4+ T cells from blood. The TCR originated in a woman aged 18-29 years in good health. The rearrangement uses TRBV5-1 and TRBJ1-1; 7 nucleotides match TRBD1. The CDR3 sequence is CASSLGQEATEAFF. The DNA for the CDR3 is TGCGCCAGCAGCCTTGGACAGGAGGCCACTGAAGCTTTCTTT.